This record covers a single T cell receptor (beta chain). Its target is unknown. The PCR contained 60 Vbeta and 13 Jbeta primers. Repertoires were generated with immunoSEQ multiplex PCR, while TCRdb's copy carries only in-frame clones and drops some. The data hold 95,000 to 150,000 clones, with roughly 69% observed a single time. The source of the sample is a study of cytomegalovirus exposure and HLA in healthy donors. Overall study results and limits: TCR beta V- and J-gene trimming, according to a later analysis, was linked to a missense DCLRE1C variant. Several of the most significant clusters appeared linked to common viral pathogens, based on a later analysis. Most observed TCR sequences were rare, whereas some public TCRs were detected in many donors.

V lost 4 bases and J lost 5, with 14 bases in between. The length of the CDR3 is 15 residues. The germline gives CDR1 MNHEY, CDR2 SVGAGI. The sequenced sample consisted of PBMCs. The V call is TRBV6-5, the J call TRBJ1-4; maybe TRBD1 (5 bases). The TCR sequence derives from a woman in her 40s in good health and CMV-seropositive. The DNA for the CDR3 is TGTGCCAGCAGTTCTGAACAGGCCTGGAATGAAAAACTGTTTTTT. It codes for CASSSEQAWNEKLFF.